Each of the 16 T cell receptor beta chains below was sequenced from the same sample in a study of blood T cell repertoires in COVID-19. Here immunoSEQ multiplex PCR was the method, and the copy in TCRdb shows in-frame clones only, minus some. The sample contains roughly 250,000 clones, around 87% of which appear only once. Sequencing input: peripheral blood. All receptors derive from a woman aged 50 to 65 with acute or convalescent COVID-19.

This clone occurred once. The chain combines TRBV7-3 with TRBJ2-7, with 8 bases lining up with TRBD2. Germline V lookup: CDR1 SGHTA, CDR2 FQGTGA. This CDR3 has 16 residues. The V segment lost 2 bases and the J segment 2 bases; nucleotides outside the gene matches: 8. Here the CDR3 DNA reads TGTGCCAGCAGCTTAGGGCTGCCGGGAGGGCCCTACGAGCAGTACTTC. Residues: CASSLGLPGGPYEQYF.

This clone showed up just a few times. This chain links TRBV6-5 with TRBJ1-1; D may be TRBD1 (5 bases). With 3 bases removed from V and 7 bases from J, the gap between germline ends came to 15 bases. The CDR3 spans 14 residues. Germline-derived CDR1 and CDR2 are MNHEY and SVGAGI. CDR3 sequence (DNA): TGTGCCAGCAGTTATCAGATCCGGGGACTTGAAGCTTTCTTT. Translation gives CASSYQIRGLEAFF.

J is TRBJ2-7 and V is TRBV30, with 10 bases that match TRBD2. The CDR3 runs 13 residues. The germline V gene has CDR1 GTSNPN and CDR2 SVGIG (reference sequence). Trimming took 2 bases from V and 7 from J; bases not matched to a gene: 5. The CDR3 DNA reads TGTGCCTGGAGTCTAGCGGGAGTCGGAGAGCAGTACTTC. This translates into CAWSLAGVGEQYF. Full variable domain (rest looked up from reference TRBV30 and TRBJ2-7): SQTIHQWPATLVQPVGSPLSLECTVEGTSNPNLYWYRQAAGRGLQLLFYSVGIGQISSEVPQNLSASRPQDRQFILSSKKLLLSDSGFYLCAWSLAGVGEQYFGPGTRLTVT.

The chain employs TRBV20-1 and TRBJ1-2; TRBD1 aligns across 10 bases. The CDR3 has 15 amino acids. V dropped 3 bases and J dropped 2; count of bases not matched to a gene: 6. Germline V gene lookup returns CDR1 DFQATT and CDR2 SNEGSKA (reference sequence). CDR3: CSASSWDRGNYGYTF. In DNA form, the CDR3 reads TGCAGTGCTAGTTCTTGGGACAGGGGAAACTATGGCTACACCTTC.

This chain uses TRBV5-8 with TRBJ2-5; 9 nucleotides align to TRBD2. The CDR3 loop spans 16 amino acids. V was clipped by 4 bases and J by 2 bases; unmatched bases: 9. Germline-derived CDR1 and CDR2 are SGHTS and YDEGEE. CDR3 nucleotide sequence: TGTGCCAGCAGCCTACCGGGACTAGCCGATCAAGAGACCCAGTACTTC. This translates into CASSLPGLADQETQYF.

The chain recombines TRBV21-1 with TRBJ2-2; the DNA was not compared with TRBD2, the D call given in the table. TRBV21-1 is reported as a pseudogene. The CDR3 runs 16 residues. CDR3 nucleotide sequence: TGTGCCAGCAGCAAAGCCCCCCCCCTAAACACCGGGGAGCTGTTTTTT. Protein: CASSKAPPLNTGELFF.

The chain carries TRBV4-3 and TRBJ2-7; TRBD1 matches at 7 bases. This CDR3 spans 15 amino acids. From germline, CDR1 is LGHNA and CDR2 YSLEER. V shed 4 bases, J shed 3 bases, and the junction held 9 bases outside the gene matches. The CDR3 DNA follows: TGCGCCAGCAGCCCCGACAGGGCCCCCATCTACGAGCAGTACTTC. Translation gives CASSPDRAPIYEQYF.

A remark on this clone: At the DNA level, this CDR3 is encoded by other sequences in the same sample as well. This rearrangement joins TRBV5-1 to TRBJ1-4; unclear D gene. Looked up from germline, CDR1 is SGHRS and CDR2 is YFSETQ. Deletions cut 0 bases from V and 0 bases from J, with 6 bases between. CDR3 size: 15 residues. CDR3 region: CASSLASATNEKLFF. CDR3 nucleotide sequence: TGCGCCAGCAGCTTGGCCAGCGCAACTAATGAAAAACTGTTTTTT.

The chain is built from TRBV2 and TRBJ1-2, with TRBD1 matching 10 bases. CDR1 and CDR2 (germline): SNHLY, FYNNEI. V trimming: 8 bases; J trimming: 8 bases; junction bases outside the gene matches: 5. This CDR3 is 12 amino acids long. CDR3 nucleotides: TGTGCCAGCGGACAGGGGGGGCGAGGCTACACCTTC. Translated, it gives CASGQGGRGYTF.

The genes are TRBV28 and TRBJ1-4; tentatively, D is TRBD1 (6 bases). Germline lookup yields CDR1 MDHEN and CDR2 SYDVKM. This CDR3 spans 14 amino acids. V lost 10 bases, J lost 0 bases, and 12 bases lay in between. Here the CDR3 reads CATGEGATNEKLFF. The CDR3 DNA is TGTGCCACCGGTGAGGGGGCAACTAATGAAAAACTGTTTTTT.

The J gene is TRBJ2-4, the V gene TRBV27; maybe TRBD1 (6 bases). CDR3 length: 16 amino acids. Trimming cost V 4 bases and J 0 bases, with 13 bases left between them. Germline V gene data show CDR1 as MNHEY and CDR2 as SMNVEV (reference sequence). As DNA, the CDR3 is TGTGCCAGCAGTTCCCTACAGGGATTAGCCAAAAACATTCAGTACTTC. Translation gives CASSSLQGLAKNIQYF.

In this sample, this clone turned up once. V is TRBV27 and J is TRBJ2-4; 8 nucleotides match TRBD2. V trimming: 1 base; J trimming: 8 bases; junction bases outside the gene matches: 10. CDR1 is MNHEY, CDR2 SMNVEV, per germline (reference sequence). CDR3 length: 16 amino acids. The CDR3 coding sequence is TGTGCCAGCAGTTTATTGGGAAGCGGGAGTAGGTACATTCAGTACTTC. Its translation: CASSLLGSGSRYIQYF.

A few counts support this clone. This chain connects TRBV12-5 to TRBJ1-1, with 7 positions matching TRBD1. The trim removed 5 bases at V and 7 bases at J, leaving 4 bases unmatched. The CDR3 has 12 residues. CDR1 LGHNT and CDR2 FRNRAP come from the germline V gene. This chain's CDR3 is CASGPGDSEAFF. CDR3 nucleotides: TGTGCTAGTGGTCCCGGGGACAGTGAAGCTTTCTTT.

The rearrangement uses TRBV24-1 and TRBJ1-2; D may be TRBD1 (6 bases). The CDR3 has 14 residues. Trimming cost V 4 bases and J 3 bases, with 11 bases left between them. Germline CDR1 and CDR2: KGHDR and SFDVKD. CDR3 DNA sequence: TGTGCCACCAGTGAACGGGACACCTACTATGGCTACACCTTC. It encodes CATSERDTYYGYTF.

The V gene is TRBV27, the J gene TRBJ2-1, with 10 bases lining up with TRBD2. CDR3 length equals 15 residues. The germline V gene encodes CDR1 MNHEY and CDR2 SMNVEV (reference sequence). V lost 6 bases and J lost 6; bases outside the gene matches: 8. The CDR3 loop is CASSPGGLASNEQFF. The CDR3 DNA reads as TGTGCCAGCAGCCCAGGGGGACTAGCGTCCAATGAGCAGTTCTTC.

The rearrangement links TRBV4-1 to TRBJ1-6, with D tentatively TRBD1 (5 bases). The V gene lost 1 base and the J gene lost 7 bases, with 11 bases spanning the gap. The CDR3 runs to 15 residues. The germline gives CDR1 MGHRA, CDR2 YSYEKL. The CDR3 DNA is TGCGCCAGCAGCCAAGGGACAAGCTTAAATTCACCCCTCCACTTT. Protein: CASSQGTSLNSPLHF.